A selection of T cell receptor beta chains follows, all from one sample in a study of shared clonotypes between healthy human individuals. The repertoire was sequenced with immunoSEQ multiplex PCR; TCRdb's copy has only in-frame clones and lacks some. In the table there are 2 million to 2.5 million clones, 80% to 95% of which are singletons. The material sequenced was naive CD4+ T cells from PBMCs. The receptor set was obtained from a man aged 18 to 30 in good health. Some clones in this sample may be carry-over from other donors' samples. Each CDR3 is given with its conserved first and last residue. D genes are given only for firm matches. Expanded clones are given a class, and other clones once, few, many or no size at all.

j_call	clone_size	d_call	v_call	cdr3_aa	cdr3_nt
TRBJ2-6	.	TRBD1	TRBV28	CASRGIGTAFLYPGANVLTF	TGTGCCAGCAGAGGTATAGGGACAGCTTTCTTATACCCTGGGGCCAACGTCCTGACTTTC
TRBJ2-3	once	.	TRBV2	CASRQSDTQYF	TGTGCCAGCAGACAATCAGATACGCAGTATTTT
TRBJ2-2	.	.	TRBV2	CASSEKGTRELFF	TGTGCCAGCAGTGAAAAGGGGACGAGGGAGCTGTTTTTT
TRBJ2-7	.	.	TRBV7-3	CASSFFQSYEQYF	TGTGCCAGCAGCTTTTTTCAGTCCTACGAGCAGTACTTC
TRBJ2-7	.	TRBD2	TRBV9	CASSGGLAGAEQYF	TGTGCCAGCAGCGGGGGACTAGCGGGAGCCGAGCAGTACTTC
TRBJ2-1	.	TRBD1	TRBV29-1	CSVPGQGANEQFF	TGCAGCGTGCCGGGACAGGGGGCAAATGAGCAGTTCTTC
TRBJ2-7	.	TRBD2	TRBV9	CASSPGTSSSGGRGVQYF	TGTGCCAGCAGCCCCGGGACATCTTCTAGCGGGGGCCGCGGGGTGCAGTACTTC
TRBJ2-1	.	TRBD2	TRBV10-2	CASSLRLAGNNEQFF	TGCGCCAGCAGTCTCAGACTAGCAGGTAACAATGAGCAGTTCTTC
TRBJ2-7	.	.	TRBV23-1	CASSRGDYEQYF	TGCGCCAGCAGTCGGGGGGACTACGAGCAGTACTTC
TRBJ1-1	once	.	TRBV28	CASSPHRVGTEAFF	TGTGCCAGCAGTCCCCACAGGGTCGGCACTGAAGCTTTCTTT
TRBJ2-1	.	.	TRBV5-1	CATSLYVGGEQFF	TGCGCCACCAGCCTTTATGTAGGGGGTGAGCAGTTCTTC
TRBJ2-5	once	TRBD1	TRBV4-2	CASSQDPGTGGSETQYF	TGTGCCAGCAGCCAAGACCCCGGGACAGGGGGCTCAGAGACCCAGTACTTC
TRBJ1-1	.	.	TRBV19	CASSNNGKLNTEAFF	TGTGCCAGTAGTAACAACGGAAAGCTGAACACTGAAGCTTTCTTT
TRBJ1-2	.	.	TRBV20-1	CSVVGGGYTF	TGCAGTGTAGTAGGTGGCGGCTACACCTTC
TRBJ2-2	.	.	TRBV7-9	CASSLWPAGPNTGELFF	TGTGCCAGCAGCTTGTGGCCCGCGGGCCCGAACACCGGGGAGCTGTTTTTT
TRBJ1-2	.	.	TRBV6-5	CASRPGTGDNYGYTF	TGTGCCAGCAGGCCTGGGACGGGAGATAACTATGGCTACACCTTC
TRBJ2-3	.	.	TRBV7-9	CASSLGTFSTDTQYF	TGTGCCAGCAGCCTGGGGACATTTAGCACAGATACGCAGTATTTT
TRBJ2-7	.	.	TRBV4-1	CASSPRQPNTYEQYF	TGCGCCAGCAGCCCCCGACAGCCGAACACCTACGAGCAGTACTTC
TRBJ2-7	.	.	TRBV5-1	CASRRGYDRGEQYF	TGCGCCAGCAGGAGGGGTTACGACCGCGGCGAGCAGTACTTC
TRBJ2-5	.	.	TRBV7-2	CASSRPGVLGETQYF	TGTGCCAGCAGCCGCCCAGGGGTCCTTGGTGAGACCCAGTACTTC
TRBJ1-2	.	TRBD1	TRBV28	CASEKGGAGGYTF	TGTGCCAGCGAAAAAGGGGGCGCAGGTGGCTACACCTTC
TRBJ2-1	.	.	TRBV19	CASRDGSYNEQFF	TGTGCCAGTAGAGACGGTTCCTACAATGAGCAGTTCTTC
TRBJ2-6	.	.	TRBV11-2	CASSPAGVLANVLTF	TGTGCCAGCAGTCCGGCAGGGGTGTTAGCCAACGTCCTGACTTTC
TRBJ2-1	.	.	TRBV11-3	CASSYRGNEQFF	TGTGCCAGCAGCTATCGAGGCAATGAGCAGTTCTTC
TRBJ2-3	.	.	TRBV5-1	CASSFEGDTQYF	TGCGCCAGCAGCTTCGAGGGGGATACGCAGTATTTT
TRBJ1-2	.	TRBD1	TRBV7-3	CASSLYPPSGQGINYGYTF	TGTGCCAGCAGCTTATACCCCCCTTCGGGACAGGGCATCAACTATGGCTACACCTTC
TRBJ2-3	.	TRBD2	TRBV10-1	CASSESAGSDTQYF	TGCGCCAGCAGTGAGTCAGCGGGGTCAGATACGCAGTATTTT
TRBJ1-1	once	.	TRBV28	CASSLDGQVSKAFF	TGTGCCAGCAGTTTAGATGGTCAGGTATCCAAAGCTTTCTTT
TRBJ2-1	.	TRBD2	TRBV6-5	CASSYSFGGTYNEQFF	TGTGCCAGCAGTTACTCGTTCGGGGGGACCTACAATGAGCAGTTCTTC
TRBJ2-7	.	TRBD2	TRBV28	CASSFLGLGPPEQYF	TGTGCCAGCAGTTTTTTAGGACTAGGGCCCCCAGAGCAGTACTTC
TRBJ1-2	once	.	TRBV20-1	CSASREYGYTF	TGCAGTGCTTCAAGGGAATATGGCTACACCTTC
TRBJ1-2	.	.	TRBV4-1	CASSPGPYGYTF	TGCGCCAGCAGCCCAGGTCCTTATGGCTACACCTTC
TRBJ2-5	.	TRBD1	TRBV7-3	CASSSGQGETQYF	TGTGCCAGCAGCTCCGGACAGGGGGAGACCCAGTACTTC
TRBJ1-2	.	.	TRBV28	CASTIQGPRIYGYTF	TGTGCCAGCACAATACAGGGCCCGAGAATTTATGGCTACACCTTC
TRBJ2-1	.	TRBD1	TRBV27	CASSMTKTGVSSYNEQFF	TGTGCCAGCAGTATGACGAAAACAGGGGTTAGCTCCTACAATGAGCAGTTCTTC
TRBJ2-5	few	.	TRBV6-1	CAGGHLQETQYF	TGTGCCGGGGGACACCTCCAAGAGACCCAGTACTTC
TRBJ2-7	.	.	TRBV9	CASSRRDSGLAYF	TGTGCCAGCAGCAGAAGGGACAGCGGACTAGCCTACTTC
TRBJ2-5	.	.	TRBV4-2	CASTLGETQYF	TGTGCCAGCACCCTAGGAGAGACCCAGTACTTC
TRBJ2-1	.	TRBD1	TRBV5-1	CASSYDRGWNEQFF	TGCGCCAGCAGCTACGACAGGGGATGGAATGAGCAGTTCTTC
TRBJ1-5	.	TRBD1	TRBV27	CASRTGEGQPQHF	TGTGCCAGCAGAACAGGGGAAGGCCAGCCCCAGCATTTT
TRBJ2-5	.	TRBD1	TRBV5-1	CASSIGQGGSFQETQYF	TGCGCCAGCAGCATCGGACAGGGGGGATCCTTCCAAGAGACCCAGTACTTC
TRBJ2-5	.	.	TRBV14	CASSQGPKETQYF	TGTGCCAGCAGCCAGGGCCCCAAAGAGACCCAGTACTTC
TRBJ2-5	.	TRBD2	TRBV28	CASSSRLAGVRETQYF	TGTGCCAGCAGTTCACGACTAGCGGGAGTGAGGGAGACCCAGTACTTC
TRBJ2-3	.	TRBD2	TRBV5-1	CASSLGTSGRGTDTQYF	TGCGCCAGCAGCTTGGGGACTAGCGGGAGAGGCACAGATACGCAGTATTTT
TRBJ2-6	.	.	TRBV7-9	CASSARRGSGANVLTF	TGTGCCAGCAGCGCGCGCCGTGGCTCTGGGGCCAACGTCCTGACTTTC
TRBJ2-2	.	.	TRBV11-3	CASSSTTGTLRTGELFF	TGTGCCAGCAGCTCCACTACCGGGACACTTCGCACCGGGGAGCTGTTTTTT
TRBJ2-1	.	.	TRBV28	CASNTPGRATPFF	TGTGCCAGCAACACGCCAGGCAGGGCGACCCCGTTCTTC
TRBJ2-2	.	TRBD2	TRBV7-6	CASSLRVTSENTGELFF	TGTGCCAGCAGCCTCCGAGTCACTAGCGAAAACACCGGGGAGCTGTTTTTT
TRBJ2-6	.	.	TRBV28	CASTPAFGANVLTF	TGTGCCAGCACTCCCGCGTTCGGGGCCAACGTCCTGACTTTC
TRBJ1-2	.	.	TRBV11-1	CASSPRGNAGYTF	TGTGCCAGCAGCCCCAGGGGCAATGCTGGCTACACCTTC
TRBJ1-6	.	TRBD1	TRBV7-2	CASSFTGGNYNSPLHF	TGTGCCAGCAGCTTCACAGGGGGCAACTATAATTCACCCCTCCACTTT
TRBJ2-3	.	.	TRBV11-2	CASSQVRGPTDTQYF	TGTGCCAGCAGTCAAGTTCGGGGTCCGACAGATACGCAGTATTTT
TRBJ2-1	.	TRBD2	TRBV4-2	CASSQDTPASGIDNEQFF	TGTGCCAGCAGCCAAGATACACCCGCTAGCGGAATAGACAATGAGCAGTTCTTC
TRBJ2-3	.	.	TRBV6-5	CASSYSQGTDTQYF	TGTGCCAGCAGTTACTCCCAGGGCACAGATACGCAGTATTTT
TRBJ1-6	.	.	TRBV27	CASTGRSSYNSPLHF	TGTGCCAGCACCGGACGGAGCTCCTATAATTCACCCCTCCACTTT
TRBJ2-1	.	.	TRBV10-3	CAISERVGGSSYNEQFF	TGTGCCATCAGTGAGAGGGTGGGGGGAAGCTCCTACAATGAGCAGTTCTTC
TRBJ1-2	.	.	TRBV6-1	CASSEVGVPSYGYTF	TGTGCCAGCAGTGAAGTTGGGGTGCCTAGCTATGGCTACACCTTC
TRBJ2-7	.	.	TRBV21-1	CASTNGDRVYEQYF	TGTGCCAGCACCAATGGGGACAGGGTCTACGAGCAGTACTTC
TRBJ2-7	.	.	TRBV7-2	CASSLDKGSEQYF	TGTGCCAGCAGCTTAGATAAGGGCTCCGAGCAGTACTTC